This TCR beta chain emerged from a study of T cells after yellow fever vaccination. The overall study: SMART-Seq v4 Ultra Low Input prepared the low-cell-number fractions. Study results and limitations: Any FACS-sorted repertoire could hold abundant clonotypes that contaminate it from the bulk population.

Trimming took off 5 bases at V and 3 bases at J, with 20 bases between the two ends. Germline V gene lookup returns CDR1 MNHEY and CDR2 SVGEGT. There are 16 residues in the CDR3. TCRdb reprocessed the 5' RACE reads via MiXCR and lists one record per CDR3 protein. The table has tens of thousands of distinct CDR3 sequences, roughly 7.4% seen once. This clonotype was recorded many times. What it binds is unknown. The receptor was isolated from a man younger than 45 who received the YFV17D yellow fever vaccine. The source was CD8+ T cells sorted from PBMCs, collected on the day of the yellow fever booster vaccination. The chain links TRBV6-2 or TRBV6-3 to TRBJ2-7; no firm D call. The CDR3 nucleotides are TGTGCCAGCAGTAATAGAAGCGAAGGATTCCTCTACGAGCAGTACTTC. Encoded protein: CASSNRSEGFLYEQYF.